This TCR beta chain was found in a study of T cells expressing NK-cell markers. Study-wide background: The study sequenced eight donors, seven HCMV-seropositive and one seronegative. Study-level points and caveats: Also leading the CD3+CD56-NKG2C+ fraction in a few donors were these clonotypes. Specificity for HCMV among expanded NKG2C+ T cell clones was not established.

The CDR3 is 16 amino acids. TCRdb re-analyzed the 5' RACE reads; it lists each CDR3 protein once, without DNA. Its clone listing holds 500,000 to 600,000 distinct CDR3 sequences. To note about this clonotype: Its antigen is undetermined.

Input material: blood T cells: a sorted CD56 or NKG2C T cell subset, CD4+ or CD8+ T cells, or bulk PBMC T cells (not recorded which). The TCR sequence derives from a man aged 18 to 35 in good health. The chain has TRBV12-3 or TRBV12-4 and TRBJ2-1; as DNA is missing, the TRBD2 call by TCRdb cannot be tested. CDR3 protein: CASSLFSGRSLNEQFF.